The next 14 T cell receptor beta chains were all read from a single sample in a study of cytomegalovirus exposure and HLA in healthy donors. PCR was performed using 60 Vbeta and 13 Jbeta primers. Sequencing used immunoSEQ multiplex PCR; TCRdb keeps in-frame clones, though not all of them. The sample consists of about 150,000 clones, approximately 70% of them appearing once. The source material was PBMCs. All receptors come from a woman aged 60-75 years in good health and CMV-seropositive.

This clone appeared a few times. The chain carries TRBV5-6 and TRBJ1-5; the match to TRBD1 covers 8 bases. CDR1 and CDR2 from the germline V gene are SGHDT and YYEEEE. The trim removed 3 bases at V and 5 bases at J, leaving 4 bases unmatched. This CDR3 has 14 residues. Here the CDR3 DNA reads TGTGCCAGCAGCTCTGGACAGGGATATCAGCCCCAGCATTTT. Its protein product is CASSSGQGYQPQHF.

The chain carries TRBV5-1 and TRBJ2-5; the match to TRBD1 covers 8 bases. The CDR3 length is 16 residues. Germline V gene sequence: CDR1 SGHRS, CDR2 YFSETQ. The ends lost 2 bases at V and 4 bases at J; junction bases unmatched: 10. The chain's CDR3 is CASSFIPGQEGETQYF. As DNA, the CDR3 is TGCGCCAGCAGCTTCATTCCGGGACAGGAGGGAGAGACCCAGTACTTC.

The table lists this clone with a few counts. The chain combines TRBV5-6 with TRBJ2-5; TRBD1 aligns across 7 bases. The V gene's germline CDR1 is SGHDT and CDR2 YYEEEE. The V segment lost 2 bases and the J segment 5 bases; nucleotides outside the gene matches: 9. CDR3 length: 15 amino acids. CDR3 loop: CASSLRQGFHETQYF. CDR3 nucleotides: TGTGCCAGCAGCTTACGACAGGGATTCCACGAGACCCAGTACTTC.

The V call is TRBV29-1, the J call TRBJ1-1; a weak D match, TRBD1 (5 bases). V lost 3 bases and J 4 bases, leaving 9 bases between the germline ends. CDR1 and CDR2 (germline): SQVTM, ANQGSEA. There are 12 residues in the CDR3. As DNA, the CDR3 is TGCAGCGTTGAGATGGGGGGCACTGAAGCTTTCTTT. Protein product: CSVEMGGTEAFF.

The gene calls are TRBV6-6 and TRBJ2-7; D is undetermined. The V gene's germline CDR1 is MNHNY and CDR2 SVGAGI (reference sequence). V lost 8 bases and J lost 0, with 17 bases in between. The CDR3 sequence is 15 residues long. The CDR3 sequence: CASFDSPPNSYEQYF. The CDR3 nucleotides read TGTGCCAGCTTTGACTCTCCACCTAACTCCTACGAGCAGTACTTC.

This chain connects TRBV19 to TRBJ1-4, with D possibly matching TRBD1 (5 bases). Germline CDR1 LNHDA, CDR2 SQIVND (reference sequence). V dropped 4 bases and J dropped 4 bases, with 13 bases sitting between them. The CDR3 has 15 residues. The CDR3 spells CASSTPKGNNEKLFF. Written as DNA, the CDR3 is TGTGCCAGTAGTACCCCCAAGGGGAATAATGAAAAACTGTTTTTT.

A word on this clone: Distinct nucleotide sequences in the sample also encode this CDR3. This chain joins TRBV11-2 and TRBJ1-1, with D hard to call. Trimming pared 1 base from V and 4 bases from J, leaving 7 bases between. From germline, CDR1 is SGHAT and CDR2 FQNNGV. CDR3 length equals 13 residues. The chain's CDR3 is CASSLASGTEAFF. CDR3 DNA sequence: TGTGCCAGCAGCTTAGCTTCAGGCACTGAAGCTTTCTTT.

The J gene is TRBJ2-1, the V gene TRBV18; 9 bases match TRBD2. CDR1 is KGHSH, CDR2 LQKENI, per germline. V was clipped by 5 bases and J by 3 bases; unmatched bases: 8. The CDR3 runs to 16 residues. DNA of the CDR3: TGTGCCAGCTCAAGACTAGCGGAAAAAGGCTACAATGAGCAGTTCTTC. Protein: CASSRLAEKGYNEQFF.

The chain employs TRBV7-2 and TRBJ2-3; D gene uncertain. The germline V gene encodes CDR1 SGHTA and CDR2 FQGNSA. V dropped 2 bases and J dropped 2 bases, with 14 bases sitting between them. The CDR3 consists of 16 residues. CDR3 loop: CASSLMSETSTDTQYF. The CDR3 coding sequence is TGTGCCAGCAGCTTAATGAGCGAGACGTCCACAGATACGCAGTATTTT.

This rearrangement joins TRBV5-5 to TRBJ2-7; 9 bases fit TRBD1. The CDR3 extends over 17 amino acids. Per germline, CDR1 SGHKS and CDR2 YYEKEE (reference sequence). After removal of 1 base from V and 6 bases from J, the junction contained 14 bases not matched to a gene. DNA of the CDR3: TGTGCCAGCAGCTTGCGCGGGGACAGGGTGGCTCAGAGCGAGCAGTACTTC. Translation gives CASSLRGDRVAQSEQYF. Full variable domain (missing parts from reference TRBV5-5 and TRBJ2-7): DAGVTQSPTHLIKTRGQQVTLRCSPISGHKSVSWYQQVLGQGPQFIFQYYEKEERGRGNFPDRFSARQFPNYSSELNVNALLLGDSALYLCASSLRGDRVAQSEQYFGPGTRLTVT.

The genes are TRBV7-6 and TRBJ2-5; TRBD2 is a possible D gene (5 bases). CDR1 is SGHVS, CDR2 FNYEAQ, per germline. The CDR3 runs 14 residues. V was cut by 1 base and J by 3 bases, with 9 bases left in between. The CDR3 here is CASSLGPSKETQYF. The CDR3 region has the DNA TGTGCCAGCAGCTTAGGTCCTAGCAAAGAGACCCAGTACTTC. Based on the CDR3 plus reference TRBV7-6 and TRBJ2-5, the full variable domain is GAGVSQSPRYKVTKRGQDVALRCDPISGHVSLYWYRQALGQGPEFLTYFNYEAQQDKSGLPNDRFSAERPEGSISTLTIQRTEQRDSAMYRCASSLGPSKETQYFGPGTRLLVL.

This chain connects TRBV5-4 to TRBJ2-1; D is undetermined. Germline V gives CDR1 SGHNT, CDR2 YYREEE (reference sequence). This CDR3 is 16 amino acids long. Trimming removed 2 bases from V and 3 bases from J, with 15 bases in between. The chain's CDR3 is CASSLGSMQVYNEQFF. CDR3 bases: TGTGCCAGCAGCTTAGGATCGATGCAGGTCTACAATGAGCAGTTCTTC.

The chain recombines TRBV27 with TRBJ1-1; maybe TRBD1 (6 bases). Looked up from germline, CDR1 is MNHEY and CDR2 is SMNVEV (reference sequence). The CDR3 is 14 residues long. V was cut by 7 bases and J by 9 bases, with 21 bases left in between. CDR3 amino acids: CASNFRGAEGKAFF. CDR3 DNA: TGTGCCAGCAACTTTCGGGGGGCGGAGGGGAAAGCTTTCTTT.

The CDR3 here is CASSVETGNEKLFF. Written as DNA, the CDR3 is TGTGCCAGCAGCGTCGAAACAGGCAATGAAAAACTGTTTTTT. The genes are TRBV5-4 and TRBJ1-4, with a weak D call TRBD1 (5 bases). V was cut by 4 bases and J by 5 bases, with 12 bases left in between. The CDR3 loop spans 14 amino acids. Per germline, CDR1 SGHNT and CDR2 YYREEE (reference sequence).